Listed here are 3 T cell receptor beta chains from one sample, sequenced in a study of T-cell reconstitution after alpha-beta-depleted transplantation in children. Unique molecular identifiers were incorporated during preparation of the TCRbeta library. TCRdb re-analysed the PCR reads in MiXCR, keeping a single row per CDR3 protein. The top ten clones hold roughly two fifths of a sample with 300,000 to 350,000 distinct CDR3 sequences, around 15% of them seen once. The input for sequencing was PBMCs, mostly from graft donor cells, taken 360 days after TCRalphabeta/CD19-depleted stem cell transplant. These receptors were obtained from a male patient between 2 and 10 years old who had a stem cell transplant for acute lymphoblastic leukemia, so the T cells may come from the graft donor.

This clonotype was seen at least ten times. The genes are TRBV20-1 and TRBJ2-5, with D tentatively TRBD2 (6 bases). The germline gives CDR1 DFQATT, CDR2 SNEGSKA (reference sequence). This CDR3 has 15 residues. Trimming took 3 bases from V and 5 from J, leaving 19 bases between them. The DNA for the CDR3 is TGCAGTGCTAGGCACGCGGGAATTTCTCGGGAGACCCAGTACTTC. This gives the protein CSARHAGISRETQYF.

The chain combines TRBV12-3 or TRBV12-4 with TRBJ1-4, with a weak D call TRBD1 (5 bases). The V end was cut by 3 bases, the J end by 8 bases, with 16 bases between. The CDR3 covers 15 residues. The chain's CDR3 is CASSFTAGSGEKLFF. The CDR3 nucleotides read TGTGCCAGCAGTTTCACGGCAGGGAGCGGAGAAAAACTGTTTTTT.

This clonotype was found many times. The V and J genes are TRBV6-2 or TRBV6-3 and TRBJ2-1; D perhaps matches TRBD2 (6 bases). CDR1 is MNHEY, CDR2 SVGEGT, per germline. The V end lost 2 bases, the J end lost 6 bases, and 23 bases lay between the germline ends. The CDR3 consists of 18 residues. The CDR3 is CASSYLVSGGTGRNEQFF. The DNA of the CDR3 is TGTGCCAGCAGTTACCTAGTCTCAGGAGGGACCGGTCGCAATGAGCAGTTCTTC.